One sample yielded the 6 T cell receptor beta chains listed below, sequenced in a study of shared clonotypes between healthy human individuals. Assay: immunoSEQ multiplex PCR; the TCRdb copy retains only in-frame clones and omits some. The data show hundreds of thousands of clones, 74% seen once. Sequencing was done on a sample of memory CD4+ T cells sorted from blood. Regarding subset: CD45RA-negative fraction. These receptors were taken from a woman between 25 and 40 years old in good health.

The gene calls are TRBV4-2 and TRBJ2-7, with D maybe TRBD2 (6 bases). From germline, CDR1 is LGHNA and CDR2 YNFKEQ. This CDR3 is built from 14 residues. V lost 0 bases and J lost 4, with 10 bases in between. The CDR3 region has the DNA TGTGCCAGCAGCCAAGACATAGCGGAATACGAGCAGTACTTC. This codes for CASSQDIAEYEQYF.

CDR3 in DNA: TGTGCCAGCAAATATGCCGGGACCGCCGAGTTCTTC. This translates into CASKYAGTAEFF. V is TRBV2 and J is TRBJ2-1; either TRBD1 or TRBD2 may supply D (5 bases each). Germline lookup yields CDR1 SNHLY and CDR2 FYNNEI. This CDR3 region has 12 residues. Trimming cost V 7 bases and J 14 bases, with 18 bases left between them.

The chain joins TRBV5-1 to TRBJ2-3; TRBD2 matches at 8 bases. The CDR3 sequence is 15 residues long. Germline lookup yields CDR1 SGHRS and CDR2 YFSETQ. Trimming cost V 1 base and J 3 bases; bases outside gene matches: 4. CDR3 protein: CASSLTGGGTDTQYF. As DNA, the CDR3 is TGCGCCAGCAGCTTGACGGGAGGGGGTACAGATACGCAGTATTTT.

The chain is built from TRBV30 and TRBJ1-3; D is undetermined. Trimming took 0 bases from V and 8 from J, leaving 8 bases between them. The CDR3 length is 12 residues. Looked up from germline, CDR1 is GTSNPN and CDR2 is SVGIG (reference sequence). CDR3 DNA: TGTGCCTGGAGTGTAAAGGGATACACCATATATTTT. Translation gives CAWSVKGYTIYF.

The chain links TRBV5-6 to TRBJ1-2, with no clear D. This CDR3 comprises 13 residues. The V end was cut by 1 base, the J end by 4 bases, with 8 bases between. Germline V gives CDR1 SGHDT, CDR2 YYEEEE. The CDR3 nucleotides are TGTGCCAGCAGCTTGCGCACTTTCTATGGCTACACCTTC. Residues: CASSLRTFYGYTF.

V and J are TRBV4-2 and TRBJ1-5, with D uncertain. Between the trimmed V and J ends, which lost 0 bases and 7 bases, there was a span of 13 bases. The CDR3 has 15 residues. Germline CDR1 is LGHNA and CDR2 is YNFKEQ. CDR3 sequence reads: CASSQEVNMKQPQHF. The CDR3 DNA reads TGTGCCAGCAGCCAAGAGGTCAACATGAAACAGCCCCAGCATTTT.